Presented here are 21 T cell receptor beta chains from one specimen sequenced in a study of type 1 and type 2 diabetes patients (dated by TCRdb to about 2016). Sequencing instrument: Illumina MiSeq. Genomic DNA from sorted T cell subsets served as template for TCRbeta CDR3 amplification. The TCRbeta CDR3 region was amplified by multiplex PCR using 30 forward and 13 reverse primers. The public reads were reanalyzed by TCRdb: fastp trimming at Q25, MiXCR alignment, in-frame beta chains only. Here each entry gathers all rows of one CDR3 protein and keeps the most common genes and DNA. The sample includes fewer than 350,000 distinct CDR3 sequences, with roughly 48% observed a single time. The biggest ten clones account for around 13% of the sample. Sequenced material: peripheral blood mononuclear cells (PBMCs). The origin of the receptors is a man in his late teens or twenties with type 2 diabetes.

The CDR3 loop is CATALGSTNEKLFF. Here the CDR3 DNA reads TGTGCCACCGCTCTTGGTTCAACTAATGAAAAACTGTTTTTT. The V and J genes are TRBV15 and TRBJ1-4; D ambiguous. From germline, CDR1 is LNHNV and CDR2 YYDKDF (reference sequence). V gave up 8 bases and J gave up 0 bases, with 10 bases separating them. The CDR3 sequence is 14 residues long. Variable domain in full (rest from reference TRBV15 and TRBJ1-4): DAMVIQNPRYQVTQFGKPVTLSCSQTLNHNVMYWYQQKSSQAPKLLFHYYDKDFNNEADTPDNFQSRRPNTSFCFLDIRSPGLGDTAMYLCATALGSTNEKLFFGSGTQLSVL.

There are a few counts of this clonotype. The chain couples TRBV6-1 to TRBJ1-1; D is unresolved. Germline assignment: CDR1 MNHNS and CDR2 SASEGT. The V end was cut by 7 bases, the J end by 7 bases, with 10 bases between. The length of the CDR3 is 11 residues. CDR3 residues: CASIGGIEAFF. In DNA form, the CDR3 reads TGTGCCAGCATAGGTGGAATTGAAGCTTTCTTT.

The gene calls are TRBV7-6 and TRBJ1-6; no clear D gene. CDR1 is SGHVS and CDR2 is FNYEAQ in the germline V gene. Trimming took off 1 base at V and 10 bases at J, with 8 bases between the two ends. The CDR3 is 13 residues long. For the CDR3, the DNA is TGTGCCAGCAGCTTAGAGTCAGGCTCACCCCTCCACTTT. Its translation: CASSLESGSPLHF. Combining the CDR3 with reference TRBV7-6 and TRBJ1-6 gives the whole variable domain GAGVSQSPRYKVTKRGQDVALRCDPISGHVSLYWYRQALGQGPEFLTYFNYEAQQDKSGLPNDRFSAERPEGSISTLTIQRTEQRDSAMYRCASSLESGSPLHFGNGTRLTVT.

This clonotype turned up a few times. The CDR3 nucleotides read TGTGCCACCAACAAGGGACAGGGGGTGAACACCGGGGAGCTGTTTTTT. Its protein product is CATNKGQGVNTGELFF. The V gene is TRBV15, the J gene TRBJ2-2, with 11 bases that match TRBD1. With 7 bases clipped from V and 1 base from J, the junction kept 5 bases outside the gene matches. CDR1 and CDR2 from the germline V gene are LNHNV and YYDKDF (reference sequence). The CDR3 is 16 residues long.

In its sample, this clonotype was seen a few times. The rearrangement uses TRBV6-6 and TRBJ2-5; 7 nucleotides align to TRBD1. With 5 bases clipped from V and 3 bases from J, the junction kept 0 bases outside the gene matches. The CDR3 contains 12 residues. CDR1 and CDR2 from the germline V gene are MNHNY and SVGAGI (reference sequence). The CDR3 reads CASSGTEETQYF. As DNA, the CDR3 is TGTGCCAGCAGTGGGACAGAAGAGACCCAGTACTTC.

This clonotype turned up a few times. The chain recombines TRBV2 with TRBJ2-6; D not resolved. The CDR3 sequence is 14 residues long. Germline V gene lookup returns CDR1 SNHLY and CDR2 FYNNEI. V was shortened by 4 bases and J by 2 bases, with 6 bases between the two germline ends. CDR3 loop: CASSGTTGANVLTF. In DNA, the CDR3 is TGTGCCAGCAGTGGGACCACTGGGGCCAACGTCCTGACTTTC.

The chain joins TRBV11-1 to TRBJ2-7; 8 positions agree with TRBD1. CDR3 length: 15 residues. Trimming at V came to 5 bases and at J to 3 bases, leaving 9 bases not matched to a gene. The germline V gene has CDR1 SGHAT and CDR2 FQDESV (reference sequence). The CDR3 is CASSPDRGNFYEQYF. The CDR3 nucleotides are TGTGCCAGCAGCCCCGACAGGGGAAATTTCTACGAGCAGTACTTC.

This clonotype showed up just a few times. CDR3 DNA: TGTGCCAGCAGTTCATCCGTGGGCACCGGGGAGCTGTTTTTT. Protein sequence: CASSSSVGTGELFF. The gene calls are TRBV6-6 and TRBJ2-2; D call uncertain. Trimming removed 4 bases at V and 4 bases at J, with 10 bases between. This CDR3 has 14 amino acids. Per the germline V gene, CDR1 is MNHNY and CDR2 is SVGAGI (reference sequence).

This clonotype has just a few counts. The V gene is TRBV19, the J gene TRBJ2-2; 12 nucleotides agree with TRBD2. This CDR3 is built from 18 residues. Trimming at V came to 5 bases and at J to 7 bases, leaving 14 bases not matched to a gene. Germline lookup yields CDR1 LNHDA and CDR2 SQIVND (reference sequence). The CDR3 sequence: CASSVELLAGGRGGELFF. The CDR3 DNA sequence: TGTGCCAGTAGTGTCGAACTACTAGCGGGGGGTCGAGGCGGGGAGCTGTTTTTT.

The chain joins TRBV4-2 to TRBJ2-7, with 14 bases that match TRBD2. V dropped 5 bases and J dropped 4; count of bases not matched to a gene: 4. This CDR3 contains 15 residues. Looked up from germline, CDR1 is LGHNA and CDR2 is YNFKEQ. DNA of the CDR3: TGTGCCAGCAGCTACGGACTAGCGGGAGGTTACGAGCAGTACTTC. This translates into CASSYGLAGGYEQYF.

The gene calls are TRBV30 and TRBJ2-2; TRBD2 matches at 8 bases. Germline lookup yields CDR1 GTSNPN and CDR2 SVGIG (reference sequence). V was clipped by 2 bases and J by 6 bases; unmatched bases: 8. The CDR3 loop spans 15 amino acids. CDR3 region: CAWSLGAGVAGELFF. For the CDR3, the DNA is TGTGCCTGGAGTCTTGGAGCGGGAGTCGCCGGGGAGCTGTTTTTT.

The J gene is TRBJ1-5, the V gene TRBV7-8; 8 bases are a match to TRBD1. There are 15 residues in the CDR3. Germline V gene data show CDR1 as SGHVS and CDR2 as FQNEAQ. V shed 5 bases, J shed 2 bases, and the junction held 5 bases outside the gene matches. The CDR3 coding sequence is TGTGCCAGCAGCGTGACAGGGGAGGGCAATCAGCCCCAGCATTTT. It translates to CASSVTGEGNQPQHF. The whole variable domain, remainder taken from reference TRBV7-8 and TRBJ1-5, is GAGVSQSPRYKVAKRGQDVALRCDPISGHVSLFWYQQALGQGPEFLTYFQNEAQLDKSGLPSDRFFAERPEGSVSTLKIQRTQQEDSAVYLCASSVTGEGNQPQHFGDGTRLSIL.

For this clonotype: It may be a read error: a sequence one base away is much more abundant. The chain has TRBV2 and TRBJ2-1; D is tentatively TRBD1 or TRBD2 (5 bases each). The CDR3 sequence is 14 residues long. The V gene's germline CDR1 is SNHLY and CDR2 FYNNEI. Trimming removed 3 bases at V and 5 bases at J, with 11 bases between. In DNA form, the CDR3 reads TGTGCCAGCAGTGAGGGACGGGATCACAATGAGCAGTTCTTC. The encoded protein is CASSEGRDHNEQFF.

The rearrangement links TRBV7-3 to TRBJ2-6; D unclear. This CDR3 is built from 15 residues. V lost 2 bases and J lost 4, with 9 bases in between. CDR1 SGHTA and CDR2 FQGTGA come from the germline V gene. The CDR3 spells CASSLVRYGANVLTF. CDR3 DNA sequence: TGTGCCAGCAGCTTAGTCCGGTACGGGGCCAACGTCCTGACTTTC.

The CDR3 sequence is CASSLAGTDTGELFF. In DNA form, the CDR3 reads TGTGCCAGCAGCTTGGCCGGGACAGACACCGGGGAGCTGTTTTTT. The chain links TRBV7-9 to TRBJ2-2, with TRBD1 matching 7 bases. Germline CDR1 and CDR2: SEHNR and FQNEAQ (reference sequence). Trimming removed 3 bases from V and 3 bases from J; junction bases left unmatched: 4. The CDR3 has 15 amino acids.

This sequence joins TRBV28 and TRBJ2-6; TRBD1 is a possible D gene (7 bases). Looked up from germline, CDR1 is MDHEN and CDR2 is SYDVKM. This CDR3 is 15 amino acids long. Trimming removed 6 bases from V and 4 bases from J, with 13 bases in between. CDR3 in DNA: TGTGCCAGCAGACCGACAGGGAGGGGGGCCAACGTCCTGACTTTC. This codes for CASRPTGRGANVLTF.

This clonotype was seen many times. V is TRBV25-1 and J is TRBJ1-1; no clear D gene. Trimming left V 3 bases short and J 1 base short, with 9 bases between. CDR3 length: 14 residues. The germline V gene has CDR1 MGHDK and CDR2 SYGVNS. Here the CDR3 reads CASSDRLSNTEAFF. The CDR3 DNA follows: TGTGCCAGCAGTGACCGTCTCTCGAACACTGAAGCTTTCTTT.

This sequence joins TRBV28 and TRBJ2-6; the D gene is possibly TRBD1 (6 bases). V lost 5 bases, J lost 0 bases, and 17 bases lay in between. Germline-derived CDR1 and CDR2 are MDHEN and SYDVKM. The CDR3 runs 18 residues. CDR3 loop: CASSPIDRLSSGANVLTF. The CDR3 DNA follows: TGTGCCAGCAGTCCTATCGACAGGCTAAGCTCTGGGGCCAACGTCCTGACTTTC.

This clonotype was detected ten times or more. The genes are TRBV7-8 and TRBJ1-1; possibly TRBD1 for D (5 bases). There are 15 residues in the CDR3. Germline V gene data show CDR1 as SGHVS and CDR2 as FQNEAQ. Trimming left V 4 bases short and J 0 bases short, with 12 bases between. This CDR3 is CASSSGPGMNTEAFF. The CDR3 DNA reads as TGTGCCAGCAGCTCGGGACCAGGGATGAACACTGAAGCTTTCTTT.

This chain joins TRBV24-1 and TRBJ2-5; either TRBD1 or TRBD2 may fit D (6 bases each). V lost 4 bases and J 4 bases, leaving 24 bases between the germline ends. The CDR3 loop spans 18 amino acids. The germline V gene encodes CDR1 KGHDR and CDR2 SFDVKD. DNA for the CDR3: TGTGCCACCAGTGACCCCCCCGGAGGGGGGCGAGGTGGAGAGACCCAGTACTTC. Its protein is CATSDPPGGGRGGETQYF.

This chain uses TRBV12-3 or TRBV12-4 with TRBJ2-5, with a tentative D call TRBD1 (7 bases). V lost 3 bases to trimming and J lost 7 bases, with 18 bases between them. The CDR3 has 15 amino acids. In nucleotides, the CDR3 is TGTGCCAGCAGTTTGCGGGACAGCCTCCAGAGGACCCAGTACTTC. It encodes CASSLRDSLQRTQYF.